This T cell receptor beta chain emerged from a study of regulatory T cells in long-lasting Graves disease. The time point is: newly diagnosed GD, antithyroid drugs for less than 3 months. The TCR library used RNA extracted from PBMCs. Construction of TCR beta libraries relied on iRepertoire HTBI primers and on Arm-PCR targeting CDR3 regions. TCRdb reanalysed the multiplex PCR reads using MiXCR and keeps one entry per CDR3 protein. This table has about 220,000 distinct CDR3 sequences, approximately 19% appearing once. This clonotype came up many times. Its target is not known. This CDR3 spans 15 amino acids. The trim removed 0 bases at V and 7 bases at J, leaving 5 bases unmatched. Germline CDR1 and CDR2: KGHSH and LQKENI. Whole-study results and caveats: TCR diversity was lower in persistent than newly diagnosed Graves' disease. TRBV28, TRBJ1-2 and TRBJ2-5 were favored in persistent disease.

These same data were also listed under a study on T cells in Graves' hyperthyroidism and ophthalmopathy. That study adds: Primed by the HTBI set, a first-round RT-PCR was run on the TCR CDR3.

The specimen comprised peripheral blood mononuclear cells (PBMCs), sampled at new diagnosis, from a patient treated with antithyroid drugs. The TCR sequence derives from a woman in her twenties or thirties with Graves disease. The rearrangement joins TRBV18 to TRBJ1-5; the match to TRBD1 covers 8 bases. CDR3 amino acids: CASSPPEQGDQPQHF. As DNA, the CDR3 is TGTGCCAGCTCACCACCGGAACAGGGGGACCAGCCCCAGCATTTT.